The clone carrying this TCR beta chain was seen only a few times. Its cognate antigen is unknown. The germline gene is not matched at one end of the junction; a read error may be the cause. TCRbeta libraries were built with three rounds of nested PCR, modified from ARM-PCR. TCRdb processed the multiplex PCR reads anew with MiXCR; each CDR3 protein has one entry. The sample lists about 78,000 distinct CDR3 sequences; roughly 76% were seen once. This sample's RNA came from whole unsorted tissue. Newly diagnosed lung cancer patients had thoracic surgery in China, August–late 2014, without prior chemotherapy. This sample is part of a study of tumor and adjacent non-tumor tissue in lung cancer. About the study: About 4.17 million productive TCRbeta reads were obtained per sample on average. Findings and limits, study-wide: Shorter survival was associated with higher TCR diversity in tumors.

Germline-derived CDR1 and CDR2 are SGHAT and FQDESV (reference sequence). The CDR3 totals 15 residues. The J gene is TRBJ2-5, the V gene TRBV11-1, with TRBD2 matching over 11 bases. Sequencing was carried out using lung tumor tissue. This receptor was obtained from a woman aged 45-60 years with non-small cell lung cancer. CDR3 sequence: CASSPGLAVQEAQYF. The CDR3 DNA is TGTGCCAGCAGCCCGGGACTAGCGGTACAAGAGGCCCAGTATTTC.